This TCR beta chain was captured in a study of tumor-infiltrating lymphocytes in oesophageal squamous cell carcinoma. This CDR3 is built from 13 residues. V was pared by 3 bases and J by 4 bases, with 7 bases between. Germline V lookup: CDR1 SGHTA, CDR2 FQGNSA. TCRdb ran MiXCR on the PCR reads and lists one entry per CDR3 protein. The sample lists almost 20,000 distinct CDR3 sequences, less than 45% occurring once. A few counts support this clonotype. The sample was esophageal tumor tissue. The receptor was derived from a male donor with esophageal squamous cell carcinoma. The rearrangement uses TRBV7-2 and TRBJ2-1; D is ambiguous. DNA of the CDR3: TGTGCCAGCAGCTTGGACGGTTACAATGAGCAGTTCTTC. Translation gives CASSLDGYNEQFF.